This T cell receptor (beta chain) was sequenced for a study of blood T cells in healthy people across ages. Findings of the study overall: Considered underestimates were the diversity estimates obtained from one million T cells. Getting older went along with TCR beta diversity per million T cells dropping roughly linearly.

The CDR3 extends over 16 amino acids. Germline loops: CDR1 SGHRS, CDR2 YFSETQ. Trimming removed 0 bases from V and 3 bases from J, with 10 bases in between. The authors ran a second PCR of 7 to 11 cycles using a sample-barcoded 5' primer and a J-beta primer mix. From each sample, at least 2.5 million paired-end reads containing CDR3 were obtained. TCRdb re-called the 5' RACE reads with MiXCR, one entry per CDR3 protein. The sample lists about 780,000 distinct CDR3 sequences, less than 60% occurring once. This clonotype was seen only a few times. What it recognizes is unknown. The clonotype originates from a man older than 75 in good health. Sequencing was carried out using blood. The chain couples TRBV5-1 to TRBJ2-6; D may be TRBD2 (5 bases). In nucleotides, the CDR3 is TGCGCCAGCAGCTTGGCCCCGAGGGATGGGGCCAACGTCCTGACTTTC. Protein sequence: CASSLAPRDGANVLTF.